The 4 T cell receptor beta chains in this list originate from one sample, sequenced in a study of cytomegalovirus exposure and HLA in healthy donors. PCR involved 60 Vbeta and 13 Jbeta primers. The protocol was immunoSEQ multiplex PCR, while the TCRdb copy is restricted to in-frame clones and leaves out a portion. Here the sample spans about 130,000 clones, around 85% being singletons. Sequenced input: PBMCs. Receptors originate from a woman in her thirties in good health and CMV-seropositive.

This chain uses TRBV5-1 with TRBJ2-3, with 10 bases lining up with TRBD1. Trimming at V came to 0 bases and at J to 1 base, leaving 2 bases not matched to a gene. Germline values: CDR1 SGHRS, CDR2 YFSETQ. This CDR3 comprises 16 residues. CDR3 in DNA: TGCGCCAGCAGCTTGGGGACAGGGGGAGGCACAGATACGCAGTATTTT. Translating gives CASSLGTGGGTDTQYF.

The chain is built from TRBV2 and TRBJ1-2, with D tentatively TRBD1 (5 bases). Germline CDR1 is SNHLY and CDR2 is FYNNEI. This CDR3 is 16 amino acids long. The ends were cut back, 5 bases at V and 1 base at J, with 17 bases in the middle. The CDR3 DNA is TGTGCCAGCAGTTTTTTTGACAGCCCGAATAACTATGGCTACACCTTC. It specifies CASSFFDSPNNYGYTF.

The rearrangement joins TRBV28 to TRBJ1-5; D may be TRBD1 (6 bases). In germline, CDR1 is MDHEN, CDR2 SYDVKM. This CDR3 has 14 residues. The germline V and J ends were trimmed by 7 bases and 2 bases, with 12 bases remaining between them. This CDR3 reads CASIHRVRNQPQHF. CDR3 nucleotide sequence: TGTGCCAGCATTCACAGGGTTCGCAATCAGCCCCAGCATTTT.

This rearrangement joins TRBV18 to TRBJ1-1; 9 nucleotides agree with TRBD1. The germline V gene has CDR1 KGHSH and CDR2 LQKENI. This CDR3 region has 14 residues. The V segment lost 4 bases and the J segment 3 bases; nucleotides outside the gene matches: 3. Written as DNA, the CDR3 is TGTGCCAGCTCACTTCGGACAGGGGACACTGAAGCTTTCTTT. It translates to CASSLRTGDTEAFF.